This T cell receptor (beta chain) stems from a study of blood T cells in healthy people across ages. Whole-study context: About one barcoded beta molecule was captured per two T cells (by template switching). General observations from the study: No one knew whether donors had CMV, which possibly confounded expanded clonotype changes.

V dropped 4 bases and J dropped 0 bases, with 12 bases sitting between them. Germline CDR1 and CDR2: SGHRS and YFSETQ. The CDR3 runs to 15 residues. PCR was performed a second time for roughly 7 to 12 cycles using a sample-barcoded 5' primer and a J-beta primer mix. Each cDNA molecule, via a template-switch adaptor with 12 random nucleotides, was tagged. TCRdb passed the 5' RACE reads through MiXCR, listing each CDR3 protein once. The table records over 600,000 distinct CDR3 sequences, roughly 46% of them present only once. This clonotype has at least ten counts. As yet, its antigen is unknown. There were at least 6 micrograms of total RNA extracted from every sample.

The rearrangement joins TRBV5-1 to TRBJ2-3; D might be TRBD1 or TRBD2, each matching 5 bases. The receptor's source is a man aged 80 or over in good health. Material for sequencing was blood. CDR3 nucleotide sequence: TGCGCCAGCAGCCTGATTTGGGGGAGCACAGATACGCAGTATTTT. Protein sequence: CASSLIWGSTDTQYF. The full variable domain, with the rest looked up from reference TRBV5-1 and TRBJ2-3, is KAGVTQTPRYLIKTRGQQVTLSCSPISGHRSVSWYQQTPGQGLQFLFEYFSETQRNKGNFPGRFSGRQFSNSRSEMNVSTLELGDSALYLCASSLIWGSTDTQYFGPGTRLTVL.